The rows below give T cell receptor beta chains drawn from one sample of a study of blood T cell repertoires in COVID-19. The table came from immunoSEQ multiplex PCR; TCRdb's copy has only in-frame clones and leaves some out. The data show approximately 250,000 clones, 70% to 90% seen once. Specimen: PBMCs or T cells enriched from blood (not recorded which). Every receptor here comes from a woman in her twenties or thirties with acute COVID-19. The CDR3 runs from the conserved cysteine through the conserved F or W. D genes are given only for firm matches. Part of the rows lack a size; the others show once, few, many or a class for expanded clones.

d_call clone_size j_call v_call cdr3_nt cdr3_aa
. . TRBJ2-1 TRBV3-1/TRBV3-2 TGTGCCAGCACCTCATTAACAAATGAGCAGTTCTTC CASTSLTNEQFF
. . TRBJ1-6 TRBV6-1 TGTGCCAGCAGTGACGAGGGAAATTCACCCCTCCACTTT CASSDEGNSPLHF
. . TRBJ2-2 TRBV13 TGTGCCAGCGGAAAGCGGGTGAACACCGGGGAGCTGTTTTTT CASGKRVNTGELFF
TRBD1 . TRBJ2-7 TRBV4-3 TGCGCCAGCAGTTCCGGGACAGGGTCAGGCTACGAGCAGTACTTC CASSSGTGSGYEQYF
TRBD2 . TRBJ2-5 TRBV4-1 TGCGCCAGCAGCCACTGGGAGGGTCTCCAAGAGACCCAGTACTTC CASSHWEGLQETQYF
. . TRBJ2-7 TRBV7-9 TGTGCCAGCAGCTTAGTACCCGGGATTGTCGTCGAGCAGTACTTC CASSLVPGIVVEQYF
. . TRBJ2-1 TRBV20-1 TGCAGTGCTAGAAGCGAAAATGAGCAGTTCTTC CSARSENEQFF
. . TRBJ1-6 TRBV2 TGTGCCAGCAGTACCGAAGCTTCACCCCTCCACTTT CASSTEASPLHF
TRBD2 . TRBJ2-1 TRBV20-1 TGCAGTGCTAGTGACAGCGGGGCCCCTTACAATGAGCAGTTCTTC CSASDSGAPYNEQFF
. . TRBJ1-1 TRBV6-5 TGTGCCAGCAGATACCAGAACACTGAAGCTTTCTTT CASRYQNTEAFF
TRBD1 . TRBJ2-7 TRBV19 TGTGCCAGTAGTACCGGACAGGGTGTCTACGAGCAGTACTTC CASSTGQGVYEQYF
TRBD2 . TRBJ2-3 TRBV19 TGTGCCAGTAGTATCACAAAACCGGGACTAGCGGGAGATCCCGCAGATACGCAGTATTTT CASSITKPGLAGDPADTQYF
TRBD2 . TRBJ2-1 TRBV4-1 TGCGCCAGCAGCCAGGCGGGAGGAAACAATGAGCAGTTCTTC CASSQAGGNNEQFF
. . TRBJ2-7 TRBV28 TGTGCCAGCGTTAGGGGCGGTTCCTACGAGCAGTACTTC CASVRGGSYEQYF
. . TRBJ2-2 TRBV6-1 TGTGCCAGCAGTCTGGGGGGTGGTAACACCGGGGAGCTGTTTTTT CASSLGGGNTGELFF
. . TRBJ2-7 TRBV28 TGTGCCAGCAGTTTCCAGAGGTACGAGCAGTACTTC CASSFQRYEQYF
TRBD1 . TRBJ2-1 TRBV28 TGTGCCAGCAGATATGACAGGGTCACCTACAATGAGCAGTTCTTC CASRYDRVTYNEQFF
TRBD2 . TRBJ2-5 TRBV7-3 TGTGCCAGCAGCTCACAAGCGGGAGTGGGGGAGACCCAGTACTTC CASSSQAGVGETQYF
. . TRBJ2-2 TRBV6-2/TRBV6-3 TGTGCCAGCAGTTACTTGAACACGAACACCGGGGAGCTGTTTTTT CASSYLNTNTGELFF
. once TRBJ2-3 TRBV19 TGTGCCAGTAGCCCGATGGCCTCCAGGGCAGATACGCAGTATTTT CASSPMASRADTQYF
. . TRBJ1-5 TRBV4-2 TGTGCCAGCAGCCAAGGGGCAGGCAATCAGCCCCAGCATTTT CASSQGAGNQPQHF
. . TRBJ1-1 TRBV12-5 TGTGCTAGTGGTTTGGTAGGGAGCACTGAAGCTTTCTTT CASGLVGSTEAFF
. . TRBJ2-2 TRBV4-1 TGCGCCAGTGGACTAACCACCGGGGAGCTGTTTTTT CASGLTTGELFF
. once TRBJ1-3 TRBV5-4 TGTGCCAGCAGCCACGATCAGGGAAACACCATATATTTT CASSHDQGNTIYF
. . TRBJ2-5 TRBV7-9 TGTGCCAGCAGCTTAGGGGCAGCCGTGAAGGCCCAGTACTTC CASSLGAAVKAQYF
. . TRBJ2-1 TRBV7-2 TGTGCCAGCAGCTTAGGCAGGGTTCCCCTCAATGAGCAGTTCTTC CASSLGRVPLNEQFF
. . TRBJ1-2 TRBV29-1 TGCAGCGTTACCAAACAGGAGAACTATGGCTACACCTTC CSVTKQENYGYTF
TRBD2 . TRBJ2-5 TRBV2 TGTGCCAGCAGTGGACTAGCGGGAGGTGGAGGAGAGACCCAGTACTTC CASSGLAGGGGETQYF
TRBD2 . TRBJ2-1 TRBV7-9 TGTGCCAGCAGCCCACCCCCGGGACTAGCGGGAGATGAGCAGTTCTTC CASSPPPGLAGDEQFF